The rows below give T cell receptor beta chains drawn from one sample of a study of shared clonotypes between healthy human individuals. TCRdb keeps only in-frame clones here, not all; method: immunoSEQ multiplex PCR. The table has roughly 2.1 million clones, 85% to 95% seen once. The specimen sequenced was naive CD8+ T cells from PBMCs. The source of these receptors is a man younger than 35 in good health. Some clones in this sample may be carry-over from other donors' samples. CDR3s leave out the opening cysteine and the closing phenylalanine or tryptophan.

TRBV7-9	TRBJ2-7	ASSWAPQNYEQY
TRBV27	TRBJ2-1	ASSTEGLAGRNEQF
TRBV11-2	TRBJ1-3	ASSLTNYYRGSGNTIY
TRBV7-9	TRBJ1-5	ASAQGGSNQPQH
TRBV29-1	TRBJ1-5	SVWDKTQH
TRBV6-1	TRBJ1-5	ASSDIPRGLWNQPQH
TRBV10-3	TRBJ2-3	AISESGGTTIDTQY
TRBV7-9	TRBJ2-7	ASSQTGAALLEQY
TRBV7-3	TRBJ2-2	ASSLKLQGMTGELF
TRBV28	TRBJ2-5	ASSFYSGYQY
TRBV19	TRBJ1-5	ASSSEGISNQPQH
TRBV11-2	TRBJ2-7	ASSSRQGGFHEQY
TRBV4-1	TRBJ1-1	ASSQVHFGLNTEAF
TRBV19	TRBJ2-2	ASSTGTLPSGELF
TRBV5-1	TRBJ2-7	ASSIPGQGDEQY
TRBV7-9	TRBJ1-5	ASSVDLNQPQH
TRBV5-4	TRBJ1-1	ASSVSNTEAF
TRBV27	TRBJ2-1	ASSLVGTGRNEQF
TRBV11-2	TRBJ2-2	ASSYGLITGELF
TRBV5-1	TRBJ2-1	ASSPDYNEQF
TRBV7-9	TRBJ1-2	ASSPDREANYGYT
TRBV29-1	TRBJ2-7	SGQGAQGQY
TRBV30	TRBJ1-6	AWSSRNSPLH
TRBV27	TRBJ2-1	ASSPLSSYNEQF
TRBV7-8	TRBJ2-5	ASSLVD
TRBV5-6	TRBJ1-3	ASSLDVSGNTIY
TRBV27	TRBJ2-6	ASSFLFQPGGANVLT
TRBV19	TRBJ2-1	ASEAGTSGKNEQF
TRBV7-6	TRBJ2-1	ASSLPGTSGTNIPVEQF
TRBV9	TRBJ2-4	ASSVAYQGSIQY
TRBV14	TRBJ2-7	ASSQLGKEQY
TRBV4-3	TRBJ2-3	ASSQDSAGTSTDTQY
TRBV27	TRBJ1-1	ASSLFTGVEAF
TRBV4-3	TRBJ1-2	ASSQDLGTASYT
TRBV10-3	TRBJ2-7	STRGGRDYEQY
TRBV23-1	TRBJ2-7	ASSRFGRATKWDEQY
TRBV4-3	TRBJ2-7	ASSQEVGREQY
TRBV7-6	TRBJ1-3	ASSLAAGSSGNTIY
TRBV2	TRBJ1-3	ASSGAGQGAGNTIY
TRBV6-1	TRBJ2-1	ASSGLAGAYNEQF
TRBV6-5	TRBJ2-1	ASSYRISDIEQF
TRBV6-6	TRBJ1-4	ASSYASGLSNEKLF
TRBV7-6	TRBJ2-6	ASSYTPLGLAAYSGANVLT
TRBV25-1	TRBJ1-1	ASSEEDMNTEAF
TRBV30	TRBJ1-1	AWSGDRYKRMNTEAF
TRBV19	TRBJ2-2	ASSIGLGGRSGELF
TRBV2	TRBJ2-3	ASSVPPDTQY
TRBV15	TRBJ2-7	ATSREGGRRYEQY
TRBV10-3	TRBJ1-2	AISENPGGYGYT
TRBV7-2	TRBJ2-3	ASSTRTGFSTDTQY
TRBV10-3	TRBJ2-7	AVRIGTDKTYEQY
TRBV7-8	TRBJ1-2	ASSLAGEGYGYT
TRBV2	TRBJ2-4	AIRTGANIQY
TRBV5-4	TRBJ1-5	ASSLAWGIQPQH